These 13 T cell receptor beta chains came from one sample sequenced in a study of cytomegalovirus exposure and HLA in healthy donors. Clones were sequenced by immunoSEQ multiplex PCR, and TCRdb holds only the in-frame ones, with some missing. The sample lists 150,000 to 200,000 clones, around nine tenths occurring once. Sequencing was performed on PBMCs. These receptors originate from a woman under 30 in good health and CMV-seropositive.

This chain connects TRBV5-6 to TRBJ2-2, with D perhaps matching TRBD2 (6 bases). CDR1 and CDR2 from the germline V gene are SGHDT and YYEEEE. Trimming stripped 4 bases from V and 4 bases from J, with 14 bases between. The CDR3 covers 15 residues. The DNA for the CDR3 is TGTGCCAGCAGCCCAAACCTGGGGGGCACCGGGGAGCTGTTTTTT. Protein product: CASSPNLGGTGELFF.

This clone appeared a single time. The CDR3 sequence: CASSHLGLGEREQYF. The CDR3 DNA reads TGTGCCAGCAGCCACCTGGGACTGGGGGAAAGGGAGCAGTACTTC. The chain couples TRBV4-2 to TRBJ2-7, with TRBD2 as a possible D gene (6 bases). Per the germline V gene, CDR1 is LGHNA and CDR2 is YNFKEQ. Trimming stripped 3 bases from V and 7 bases from J, with 19 bases between. The CDR3 runs to 15 residues.

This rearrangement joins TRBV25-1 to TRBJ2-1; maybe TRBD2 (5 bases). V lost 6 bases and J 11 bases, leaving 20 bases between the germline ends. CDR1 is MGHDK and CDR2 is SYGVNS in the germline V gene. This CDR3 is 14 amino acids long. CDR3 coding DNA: TGTGCCAGCAGCCGGACGGGGAAGACAATGAAGCAGTTCTTC. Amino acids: CASSRTGKTMKQFF.

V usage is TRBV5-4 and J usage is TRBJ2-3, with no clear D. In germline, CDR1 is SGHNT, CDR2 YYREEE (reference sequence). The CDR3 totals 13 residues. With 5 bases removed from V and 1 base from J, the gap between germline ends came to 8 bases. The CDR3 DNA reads TGTGCCAGCAGGAGGTGGGGCACAGATACGCAGTATTTT. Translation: CASRRWGTDTQYF.

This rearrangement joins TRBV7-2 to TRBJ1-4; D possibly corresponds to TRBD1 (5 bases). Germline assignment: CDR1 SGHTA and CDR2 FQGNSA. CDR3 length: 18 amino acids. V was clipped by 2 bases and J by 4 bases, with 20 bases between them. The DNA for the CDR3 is TGTGCCAGCAGCTTAATGCTCGGCTGGGGCAGAGATAATGAAAAACTGTTTTTT. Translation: CASSLMLGWGRDNEKLFF.

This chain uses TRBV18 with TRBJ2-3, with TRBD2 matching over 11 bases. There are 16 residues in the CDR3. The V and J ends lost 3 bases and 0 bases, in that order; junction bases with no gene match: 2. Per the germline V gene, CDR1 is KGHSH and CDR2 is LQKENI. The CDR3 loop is CASSPPSGRSTDTQYF. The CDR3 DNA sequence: TGTGCCAGCTCACCGCCTAGCGGGAGGAGCACAGATACGCAGTATTTT.

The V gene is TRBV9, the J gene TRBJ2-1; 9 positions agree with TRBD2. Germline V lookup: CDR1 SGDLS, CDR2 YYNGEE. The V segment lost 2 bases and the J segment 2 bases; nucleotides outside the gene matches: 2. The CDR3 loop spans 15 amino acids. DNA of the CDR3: TGTGCCAGCAGCGTTAGCGGGAGCACCTACAATGAGCAGTTCTTC. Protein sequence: CASSVSGSTYNEQFF.

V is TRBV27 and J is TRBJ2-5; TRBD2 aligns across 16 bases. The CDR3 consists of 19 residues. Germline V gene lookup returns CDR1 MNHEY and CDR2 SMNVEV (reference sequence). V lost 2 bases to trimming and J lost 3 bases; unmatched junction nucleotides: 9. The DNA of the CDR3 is TGTGCCAGCAGTTTAGCTGGGACTAGCGGGAGGGCGTCAGAAGAGACCCAGTACTTC. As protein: CASSLAGTSGRASEETQYF.

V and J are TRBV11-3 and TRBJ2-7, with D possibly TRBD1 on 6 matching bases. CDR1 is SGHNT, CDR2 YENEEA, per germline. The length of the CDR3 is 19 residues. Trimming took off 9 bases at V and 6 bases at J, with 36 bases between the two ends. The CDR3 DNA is TGTGCCAGTGAGCTGGCAGGGGTCTTCCGCCAAGCCTCCTATCCCGAGCAGTACTTC. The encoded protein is CASELAGVFRQASYPEQYF.

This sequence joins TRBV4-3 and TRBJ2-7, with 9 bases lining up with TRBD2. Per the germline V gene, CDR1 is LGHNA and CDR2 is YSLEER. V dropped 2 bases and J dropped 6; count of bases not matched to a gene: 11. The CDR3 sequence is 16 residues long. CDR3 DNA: TGCGCCAGCAGCCAACGTAGCGGGAGCGGTGGTCTCGAGCAGTACTTC. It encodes CASSQRSGSGGLEQYF.

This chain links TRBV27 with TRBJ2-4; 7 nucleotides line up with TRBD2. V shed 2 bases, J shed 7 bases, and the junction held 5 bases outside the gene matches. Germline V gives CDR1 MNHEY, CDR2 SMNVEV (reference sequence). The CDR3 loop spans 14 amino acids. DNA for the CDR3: TGTGCCAGCAGTTTAGCGGGACTAAGTAACATTCAGTACTTC. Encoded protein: CASSLAGLSNIQYF.

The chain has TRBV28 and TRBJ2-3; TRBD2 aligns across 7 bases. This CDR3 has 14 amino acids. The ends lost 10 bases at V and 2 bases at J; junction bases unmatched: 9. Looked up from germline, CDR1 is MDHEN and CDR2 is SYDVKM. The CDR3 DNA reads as TGTGCCACCGGGTTGGGAGGGCTCACAGATACGCAGTATTTT. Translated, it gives CATGLGGLTDTQYF.

CDR3 DNA: TGTGCCAGTAGTATCGCCGTTCGGGGTGAGCAGTTCTTC. It specifies CASSIAVRGEQFF. This chain uses TRBV19 with TRBJ2-1; possibly TRBD2 for D (5 bases). V shed 3 bases and J shed 9 bases, with 12 bases lying between them. The germline V gene encodes CDR1 LNHDA and CDR2 SQIVND (reference sequence). The CDR3 runs to 13 residues.